The 3 T cell receptor beta chains listed next were all sequenced from one sample in a study of Ad26.COV2.S vaccination and SARS-CoV-2 variants. Using immunoSEQ multiplex PCR, the repertoire was profiled, and TCRdb retains in-frame clones only, with some absent. The sample has around 250,000 clones, approximately 90% seen once. Treatment reported: 15 to 20 received Ad26.COV2.S at low or high dose, single or two shots; 5 received placebo; per-sample allocation not given. Sampling was performed 63 days after the first vaccine or placebo injection. The material sequenced was peripheral blood, taken in a trial of Ad26.COV2.S vaccine versus placebo. The receptors come from a person aged 18 to 65 who received the Ad26.COV2.S COVID-19 vaccine or a placebo.

The chain joins TRBV27 to TRBJ1-5; TRBD1 matches 10 bases. The CDR3 runs to 14 residues. With 6 bases clipped from V and 7 bases from J, the junction kept 6 bases outside the gene matches. Germline CDR1 is MNHEY and CDR2 is SMNVEV (reference sequence). The CDR3 region is CASRETGGYQPQHF. CDR3 in DNA: TGTGCCAGCAGGGAGACAGGGGGCTACCAGCCCCAGCATTTT.

The chain carries TRBV27 and TRBJ1-2; a possible D gene is TRBD1 (5 bases). V was clipped by 6 bases and J by 8 bases, with 13 bases between them. In germline, CDR1 is MNHEY, CDR2 SMNVEV (reference sequence). The CDR3 is 12 residues long. CDR3 bases: TGTGCCAGCAGGGGACTGCGTGGCGGCTACACCTTC. Translated, it gives CASRGLRGGYTF.

The gene calls are TRBV11-1 and TRBJ2-7; 8 bases agree with TRBD1. The junction had 4 bases not matched to a gene; V was cut back by 5 bases and J by 4 bases. CDR1 SGHAT and CDR2 FQDESV come from the germline V gene (reference sequence). The CDR3 loop spans 13 amino acids. The CDR3 DNA sequence: TGTGCCAGCAGCAGGGGACAGGCTTACGAGCAGTACGTC. Its translation is CASSRGQAYEQYV.